The next 19 T cell receptor beta chains were all read from a single sample in a study of CD8+CD57+ T cells in acquired aplastic anemia. Researchers used genomic DNA as the template to profile TCR beta VDJ and CDR3. TCRdb recomputed calls from the reads with MiXCR, one row per CDR3 protein. The sample lists about 81,000 distinct CDR3 sequences, more than 40% seen once, with approximately 61% in the top ten. Sequenced sample: sorted CD4+, CD8+, or CD8+CD57+ T cells (not recorded which) from PBMCs. These receptors originate from a human donor in good health, serving as a control.

The chain carries TRBV27 and TRBJ1-6; TRBD1 aligns across 8 bases. The V segment lost 2 bases and the J segment 10 bases; nucleotides outside the gene matches: 7. This CDR3 spans 15 amino acids. Germline V gives CDR1 MNHEY, CDR2 SMNVEV (reference sequence). CDR3 DNA: TGTGCCAGCAGTTTACCCGGACAGGGAAACTCACCCCTCCACTTT. It specifies CASSLPGQGNSPLHF.

This chain links TRBV19 with TRBJ2-6; D is perhaps TRBD2 (6 bases). The CDR3 has 15 residues. CDR1 LNHDA and CDR2 SQIVND come from the germline V gene (reference sequence). With 5 bases removed from V and 2 bases from J, the gap between germline ends came to 10 bases. For the CDR3, the DNA is TGTGCCAGTAGTTTAGGGGAGGCTGGGGCCAACGTCCTGACTTTC. This translates into CASSLGEAGANVLTF. Together with reference TRBV19 and TRBJ2-6, the CDR3 gives the full variable domain: DGGITQSPKYLFRKEGQNVTLSCEQNLNHDAMYWYRQDPGQGLRLIYYSQIVNDFQKGDIAEGYSVSREKKESFPLTVTSAQKNPTAFYLCASSLGEAGANVLTFGAGSRLTVL.

This clonotype was seen more than once but under ten times. The chain joins TRBV6-2 or TRBV6-3 to TRBJ2-7, with 8 positions matching TRBD2. Germline V CDR1 and CDR2: MNHEY, SVGEGT. The V segment lost 5 bases and the J segment 0 bases; nucleotides outside the gene matches: 6. The CDR3 consists of 15 residues. CDR3 in amino acids: CASSPSGGRSYEQYF. Written as DNA, the CDR3 is TGTGCCAGCAGTCCAAGCGGGGGCCGCTCCTACGAGCAGTACTTC.

The chain couples TRBV5-5 to TRBJ1-2; 7 positions match TRBD1. Germline V gene sequence: CDR1 SGHKS, CDR2 YYEKEE (reference sequence). The V gene end was trimmed by 0 bases and the J gene end by 6 bases; junction bases not matched to a gene: 8. The CDR3 contains 15 residues. The CDR3 nucleotides read TGTGCCAGCAGCTTGGACAGGGGAAGGGGTGATGGCTACACCTTC. It translates to CASSLDRGRGDGYTF.

Concerning this clonotype itself: Just one base apart from a much larger clone, this may be a read error. J is TRBJ2-7 and V is TRBV7-9; D might be TRBD2 (5 bases). Germline lookup yields CDR1 SEHNR and CDR2 FQNEAQ (reference sequence). The length of the CDR3 is 13 residues. This CDR3 reads CASSHNTGNERYF. CDR3 sequence (DNA): TGTGCCAGCAGCCATAATACGGGAAACGAGCGGTACTTC.

A remark on this clonotype: At one end, the junction sequence differs from germline, possibly due to a read error. The V and J genes are TRBV24-1 and TRBJ1-2; the D is unclear. The germline V gene has CDR1 KGHDR and CDR2 SFDVKD. This CDR3 region has 13 residues. The DNA of the CDR3 is TGTGCCGCCAGTCCCACAGAAAACTGTGGCTACACCTTC. Translating gives CAASPTENCGYTF.

This clonotype has more than one count but fewer than ten. A junction end diverges from the germline sequence, so it may reflect a read error. The J gene is TRBJ1-1, the V gene TRBV20-1, with a weak D call TRBD1 (6 bases). The CDR3 is 15 amino acids. Germline-derived CDR1 and CDR2 are DFQATT and SNEGSKA (reference sequence). The DNA for the CDR3 is TGCAGTGCTCTATGGGGGGGGCAGCCCCACACTGGAGCTTTCTTT. Its translation is CSALWGGQPHTGAFF.

The chain links TRBV6-5 to TRBJ2-5, with D uncertain. Deletions cut 3 bases from V and 5 bases from J, with 13 bases between. CDR1 is MNHEY and CDR2 is SVGAGI in the germline V gene. This CDR3 has 14 residues. The CDR3 nucleotides are TGTGCCAGCAGTTATGAGCCGGTGGGGGAGACCCAGTACTTC. Protein: CASSYEPVGETQYF.

The chain uses TRBV14 and TRBJ2-3; TRBD2 aligns across 10 bases. J lost 4 bases, V lost 4 bases, and 11 bases had no gene match. CDR1 is SGHDN and CDR2 is FVKESK in the germline V gene. The CDR3 contains 17 residues. The CDR3 loop reads CASSRPLALAGADTQYF. CDR3 coding DNA: TGTGCCAGCAGCCGTCCCCTCGCCCTAGCGGGAGCAGATACGCAGTATTTT.

This clonotype was seen only a few times. The rearrangement uses TRBV19 and TRBJ1-6; TRBD1 is a possible D gene (6 bases). Trimming took off 5 bases at V and 4 bases at J, with 12 bases between the two ends. CDR3 length: 15 residues. The germline gives CDR1 LNHDA, CDR2 SQIVND (reference sequence). The CDR3 spells CASSSETGYNSPLHF. CDR3 nucleotides: TGTGCCAGTAGTTCCGAGACAGGATATAATTCACCCCTCCACTTT.

This clonotype has a count of ten or more. The rearrangement links TRBV20-1 to TRBJ1-1; D remains ambiguous. V lost 1 base to trimming and J lost 3 bases, with 12 bases between them. Germline CDR1 reads DFQATT; CDR2 reads SNEGSKA (reference sequence). CDR3 size: 14 residues. The CDR3 region is CSARGHERDTEAFF. The DNA of the CDR3 is TGCAGTGCTAGAGGGCATGAAAGGGACACTGAAGCTTTCTTT.

In this sample, this clonotype turned up a few times. This chain connects TRBV25-1 to TRBJ2-3, with 9 positions matching TRBD2. V lost 4 bases, J lost 5 bases, and 7 bases stayed unmatched. Germline CDR1 and CDR2: MGHDK and SYGVNS. CDR3 length: 15 residues. The CDR3 nucleotides are TGTGCCAGCAGTGCCCTAGCGGGGCTTAAAGATACGCAGTATTTT. Its protein is CASSALAGLKDTQYF.

V is TRBV7-2 and J is TRBJ2-5; 11 bases match TRBD2. CDR3 size: 16 residues. Germline CDR1 and CDR2: SGHTA and FQGNSA. V trimming: 3 bases; J trimming: 4 bases; junction bases outside the gene matches: 7. The CDR3 is CASSFSPSGGRETQYF. DNA for the CDR3: TGTGCCAGCAGCTTTTCACCTAGCGGGGGGAGAGAGACCCAGTACTTC.

The CDR3 sequence is CASSVSGSIDEQFF. CDR3 nucleotide sequence: TGTGCCAGCAGCGTTAGCGGGAGCATTGATGAGCAGTTCTTC. The V gene is TRBV2, the J gene TRBJ2-1, with 9 bases that match TRBD2. The CDR3 loop spans 14 amino acids. V dropped 6 bases and J dropped 8; count of bases not matched to a gene: 8. From germline, CDR1 is SNHLY and CDR2 FYNNEI.

Many counts were recorded for this clonotype. This chain's CDR3 is CASSSGLVTYEQYF. CDR3 nucleotides: TGTGCCAGTAGTTCAGGCCTTGTAACCTACGAGCAGTACTTC. The rearrangement uses TRBV19 and TRBJ2-7; D not resolved. Germline lookup yields CDR1 LNHDA and CDR2 SQIVND (reference sequence). This CDR3 contains 14 residues. V dropped 5 bases and J dropped 2 bases, with 13 bases sitting between them.

This clonotype has at least ten counts. The chain uses TRBV6-2 or TRBV6-3 and TRBJ1-2, with TRBD1 matching over 10 bases. V trimming: 0 bases; J trimming: 2 bases; junction bases outside the gene matches: 9. Germline CDR1 reads MNHEY; CDR2 reads SVGEGT. The CDR3 sequence is 18 residues long. The CDR3 coding sequence is TGTGCCAGCAGTTACTCGCGTAGTGGACAGGGGGGGAACTATGGCTACACCTTC. Its protein product is CASSYSRSGQGGNYGYTF.

The table lists this clonotype with a count of one. The chain carries TRBV15 and TRBJ1-1, with TRBD1 identical over 7 bases. V gave up 1 base and J gave up 4 bases; unmatched junction bases: 9. The CDR3 sequence is 16 residues long. Germline CDR1 and CDR2: LNHNV and YYDKDF (reference sequence). CDR3 region: CATSRVTGRGGTEAFF. CDR3 nucleotides: TGTGCCACCAGCAGAGTGACAGGGAGAGGAGGCACTGAAGCTTTCTTT.

V usage is TRBV7-9 and J usage is TRBJ2-5; 8 nucleotides line up with TRBD2. V lost 5 bases and J lost 1; bases outside the gene matches: 6. CDR1 SEHNR and CDR2 FQNEAQ come from the germline V gene (reference sequence). This CDR3 region has 15 residues. CDR3 nucleotides: TGTGCCAGCAGCCCAAAACTAGCGGCCCAAGAGACCCAGTACTTC. Amino acid sequence: CASSPKLAAQETQYF.

This clonotype came up many times. The gene calls are TRBV2 and TRBJ1-3, with a weak D call TRBD1 (5 bases). Germline assignment: CDR1 SNHLY and CDR2 FYNNEI. This CDR3 has 15 residues. Trimming stripped 6 bases from V and 3 bases from J, with 15 bases between. The CDR3 nucleotides read TGTGCCAGCAGAGCCACAGGAGACGATGGAAACACCATATATTTT. Translating gives CASRATGDDGNTIYF.